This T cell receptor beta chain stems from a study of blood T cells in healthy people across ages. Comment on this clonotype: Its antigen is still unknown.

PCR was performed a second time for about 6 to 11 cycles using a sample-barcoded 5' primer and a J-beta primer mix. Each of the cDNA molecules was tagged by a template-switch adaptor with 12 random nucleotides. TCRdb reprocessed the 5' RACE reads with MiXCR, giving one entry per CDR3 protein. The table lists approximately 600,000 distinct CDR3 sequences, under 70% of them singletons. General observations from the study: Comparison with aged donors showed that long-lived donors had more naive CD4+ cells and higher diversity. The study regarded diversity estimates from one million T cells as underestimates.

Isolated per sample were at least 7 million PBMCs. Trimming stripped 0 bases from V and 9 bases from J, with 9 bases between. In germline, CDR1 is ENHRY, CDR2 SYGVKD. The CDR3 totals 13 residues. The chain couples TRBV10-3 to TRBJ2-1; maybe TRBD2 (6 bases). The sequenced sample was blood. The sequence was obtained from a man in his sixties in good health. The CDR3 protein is CAISESKGGEQFF. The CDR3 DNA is TGTGCCATCAGTGAGTCGAAGGGAGGTGAGCAGTTCTTC.